This passage covers 14 T cell receptor beta chains from one sample sequenced in a study of a mutant IDH1 vaccine in newly diagnosed glioma. Specified time point: week 23, last vaccination. The study gave 300 ug of mutant IDH1 20-mer peptide per vaccine dose, with topical imiquimod. These receptors' antigens are unknown. Repertoires were generated with immunoSEQ multiplex PCR, while TCRdb's copy carries only in-frame clones and drops some. The sample shows 82,000 or so clones, approximately 85% of them seen only once. This specimen consisted of PBMCs, obtained from a glioma patient whose treatment included an IDH1 peptide vaccine. These receptors came from a man aged 30 to 39 with glioma. Some clones in this sample may be carry-over from other donors' samples.

The chain employs TRBV19 and TRBJ2-7; the D is unclear. Trimming removed 3 bases at V and 7 bases at J, with 16 bases between. Per germline, CDR1 LNHDA and CDR2 SQIVND (reference sequence). CDR3 length: 14 residues. As DNA, the CDR3 is TGTGCCAGTAGTATGCAGCCTGGACCCTTTGAGCAGTACTTC. It translates to CASSMQPGPFEQYF.

The CDR3 nucleotides read TGTGCCAGTAGTATTATCCAGGGGGAGTCAGATACGCAGTATTTT. This codes for CASSIIQGESDTQYF. This chain links TRBV19 with TRBJ2-3, with 7 nucleotides matching TRBD1. The CDR3 has 15 residues. Germline CDR1 is LNHDA and CDR2 is SQIVND (reference sequence). Trimming cost V 3 bases and J 4 bases; bases outside gene matches: 7.

The chain recombines TRBV6-1 with TRBJ2-7, with D possibly matching TRBD1 (7 bases). CDR1 is MNHNS, CDR2 SASEGT, per germline. This CDR3 spans 14 amino acids. With 7 bases removed from V and 6 bases from J, the gap between germline ends came to 19 bases. This CDR3 reads CASTPPRGAVEQYF. The DNA of the CDR3 is TGTGCCAGCACCCCCCCCAGGGGGGCGGTCGAGCAGTACTTC.

The chain employs TRBV2 and TRBJ2-7, with 10 bases aligning to TRBD2. The CDR3 runs to 14 residues. In germline, CDR1 is SNHLY, CDR2 FYNNEI. J gave up 2 bases and V 5 bases, and 3 bases lay outside the gene matches. Here the CDR3 reads CASSSGTSAYEQYF. CDR3 bases: TGTGCCAGCAGTTCCGGGACTAGCGCCTACGAGCAGTACTTC.

This sequence joins TRBV7-6 and TRBJ2-3, with 9 nucleotides matching TRBD1. The CDR3 extends over 13 amino acids. The J segment lost 13 bases and the V segment lost 5 bases, leaving 10 bases of the junction unmatched. CDR1 is SGHVS and CDR2 is FNYEAQ in the germline V gene. The CDR3 region is CASSGGTGSREYF. CDR3 bases: TGTGCCAGCAGCGGAGGGACAGGGAGCAGAGAGTATTTT.

The V and J genes are TRBV7-9 and TRBJ2-7, with D unresolved. Trimming pared 4 bases from V and 3 bases from J, leaving 4 bases between. The CDR3 is made up of 11 amino acids. Germline CDR1 SEHNR, CDR2 FQNEAQ (reference sequence). The CDR3 sequence: CASSSHYEQYF. CDR3 DNA: TGTGCCAGCAGCTCCCACTACGAGCAGTACTTC.

A few counts support this clone. V gene TRBV9 combines with J gene TRBJ2-3, with 12 nucleotides matching TRBD1. The CDR3 consists of 15 residues. From germline, CDR1 is SGDLS and CDR2 YYNGEE. The V and J ends lost 4 bases and 6 bases, in that order; junction bases with no gene match: 6. The CDR3 is CASSLGQGAGDTQYF. CDR3 in DNA: TGTGCCAGCAGCCTGGGACAGGGGGCAGGGGATACGCAGTATTTT.

The chain employs TRBV11-3 and TRBJ1-1; no clear D gene. There are 13 residues in the CDR3. Germline V CDR1 and CDR2: SGHNT, YENEEA. Trimming cost V 5 bases and J 0 bases, with 7 bases left between them. The CDR3 here is CASSHWLNTEAFF. The CDR3 DNA follows: TGTGCCAGCAGCCACTGGCTGAACACTGAAGCTTTCTTT.

This clone has more than one count but fewer than ten. The chain combines TRBV30 with TRBJ1-1, with D possibly TRBD1 on 6 matching bases. V lost 3 bases to trimming and J lost 6 bases, with 20 bases between them. Looked up from germline, CDR1 is GTSNPN and CDR2 is SVGIG (reference sequence). The CDR3 loop spans 15 amino acids. The CDR3 loop is CAWRIQGPEGAEAFF. The CDR3 DNA reads as TGTGCCTGGAGGATACAGGGCCCCGAAGGGGCTGAAGCTTTCTTT.

This clone was counted a few times. This chain connects TRBV5-5 to TRBJ2-4; D unclear. V lost 4 bases and J lost 0, with 5 bases in between. The CDR3 is made up of 13 amino acids. Looked up from germline, CDR1 is SGHKS and CDR2 is YYEKEE (reference sequence). CDR3 residues: CASSPGAKNIQYF. The CDR3 bases are TGTGCCAGCAGCCCGGGAGCCAAAAACATTCAGTACTTC. Complete variable domain (other parts from reference TRBV5-5 and TRBJ2-4): DAGVTQSPTHLIKTRGQQVTLRCSPISGHKSVSWYQQVLGQGPQFIFQYYEKEERGRGNFPDRFSARQFPNYSSELNVNALLLGDSALYLCASSPGAKNIQYFGAGTRLSVL.

This clone was seen only once. This chain joins TRBV5-4 and TRBJ2-7; TRBD2 aligns across 7 bases. The CDR3 runs 16 residues. The junction had 12 bases not matched to a gene; V was cut back by 0 bases and J by 6 bases. Germline CDR1 reads SGHNT; CDR2 reads YYREEE (reference sequence). The CDR3, as DNA: TGTGCCAGCAGCTTGGGCCTAGCGGTCCCGGCGGGCGAGCAGTACTTC. As protein: CASSLGLAVPAGEQYF.

V and J are TRBV5-6 and TRBJ1-5, with TRBD1 matching 10 bases. This CDR3 is 16 amino acids long. The V gene end was trimmed by 3 bases and the J gene end by 6 bases; junction bases not matched to a gene: 9. Germline CDR1 and CDR2: SGHDT and YYEEEE. Written as DNA, the CDR3 is TGTGCCAGCAGCTCGTACCCGACAGGGGGCTTTCAGCCCCAGCATTTT. Encoded protein: CASSSYPTGGFQPQHF. Looking up the rest from reference TRBV5-6 and TRBJ1-5 gives the full variable domain: DAGVTQSPTHLIKTRGQQVTLRCSPKSGHDTVSWYQQALGQGPQFIFQYYEEEERQRGNFPDRFSGHQFPNYSSELNVNALLLGDSALYLCASSSYPTGGFQPQHFGDGTRLSIL.

This chain uses TRBV6-5 with TRBJ2-7; 7 bases map to TRBD1. Unmatched junction bases numbered 9, after V lost 6 bases and J lost 1 base. The CDR3 length is 15 residues. Germline CDR1 is MNHEY and CDR2 is SVGAGI. The DNA for the CDR3 is TGTGCCAGCAGGTTGACAGGGCTCTCGTCCTACGAGCAGTACTTC. It specifies CASRLTGLSSYEQYF.

This chain joins TRBV4-2 and TRBJ1-2, with TRBD1 as a possible D gene (5 bases). This CDR3 is built from 15 residues. V lost 3 bases and J 0 bases, leaving 11 bases between the germline ends. The germline CDR1 and CDR2 sequences are LGHNA and YNFKEQ. Written as DNA, the CDR3 is TGTGCCAGCAGCCAGTCGTCGACAGCTAACTATGGCTACACCTTC. It yields the protein CASSQSSTANYGYTF.